This T cell receptor (beta chain) was recorded in a study of cytotoxic CD8 clonotypes in ibrutinib-treated CLL. The CDR3 is 14 amino acids. V lost 1 base, J lost 3 bases, and 11 bases lay in between. The germline gives CDR1 SGHRS, CDR2 YFSETQ. Measured with immunoSEQ multiplex PCR; TCRdb has only the in-frame clones, and not every one. The table shows tens of thousands of clones, with about 86% occurring only once. The material sequenced was PBMCs, taken before ibrutinib treatment. The rearrangement uses TRBV5-1 and TRBJ2-7; D call uncertain. The sequence was obtained from a human donor with chronic lymphocytic leukemia. CDR3 sequence reads: CASSLSWRDYEQYF. CDR3 nucleotide sequence: TGCGCCAGCAGCTTGTCCTGGCGAGACTACGAGCAGTACTTC.